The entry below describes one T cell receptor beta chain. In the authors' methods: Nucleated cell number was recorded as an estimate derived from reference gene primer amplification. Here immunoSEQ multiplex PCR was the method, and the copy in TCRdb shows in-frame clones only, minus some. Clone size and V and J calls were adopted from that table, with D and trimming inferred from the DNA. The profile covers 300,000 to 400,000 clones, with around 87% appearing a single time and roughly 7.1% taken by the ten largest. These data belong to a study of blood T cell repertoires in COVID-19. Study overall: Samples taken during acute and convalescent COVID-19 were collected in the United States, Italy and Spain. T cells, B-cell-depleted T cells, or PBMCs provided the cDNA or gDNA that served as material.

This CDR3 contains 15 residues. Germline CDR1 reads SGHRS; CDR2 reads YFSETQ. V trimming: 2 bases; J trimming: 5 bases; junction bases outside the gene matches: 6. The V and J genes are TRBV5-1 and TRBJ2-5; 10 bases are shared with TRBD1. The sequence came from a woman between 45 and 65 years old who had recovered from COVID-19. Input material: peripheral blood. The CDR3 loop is CASSLTGTGVETQYF. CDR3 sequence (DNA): TGCGCCAGCAGCTTAACCGGGACAGGGGTGGAGACCCAGTACTTC. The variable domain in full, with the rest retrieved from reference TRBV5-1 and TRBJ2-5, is KAGVTQTPRYLIKTRGQQVTLSCSPISGHRSVSWYQQTPGQGLQFLFEYFSETQRNKGNFPGRFSGRQFSNSRSEMNVSTLELGDSALYLCASSLTGTGVETQYFGPGTRLLVL.